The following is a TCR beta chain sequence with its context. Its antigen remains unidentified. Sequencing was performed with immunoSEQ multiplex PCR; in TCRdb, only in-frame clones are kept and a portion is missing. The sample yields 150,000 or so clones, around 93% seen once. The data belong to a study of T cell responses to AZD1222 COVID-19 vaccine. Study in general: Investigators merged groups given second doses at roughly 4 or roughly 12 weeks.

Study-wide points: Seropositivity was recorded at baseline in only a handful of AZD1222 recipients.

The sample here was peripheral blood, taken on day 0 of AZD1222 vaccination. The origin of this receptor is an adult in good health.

This chain's CDR3 is CASRLTSGGAAGELFF. The CDR3 DNA is TGTGCCAGCAGGCTGACTAGCGGGGGGGCCGCCGGGGAGCTGTTTTTT. The genes are TRBV5-4 and TRBJ2-2; 14 bases map to TRBD2. With V trimmed by 5 bases and J by 6 bases, 6 bases remained unmatched. The CDR3 spans 16 residues. Germline loops: CDR1 SGHNT, CDR2 YYREEE (reference sequence).